The rows below give T cell receptor beta chains drawn from one sample of a study of cytomegalovirus exposure and HLA in healthy donors. Produced via immunoSEQ multiplex PCR; TCRdb's table is partial and in-frame only. Of 150,000 to 200,000 clones listed, 75% to 90% are singletons. The specimen sequenced was PBMCs. The origin of the receptors is a man aged 35 to 55 in good health and CMV-seropositive. CDR3s include the opening cysteine and the closing phenylalanine or tryptophan. D genes are given only for firm matches. Some rows have no size entry. The others give once, few or many, or a class for an expanded clone.

abundance	len	d_gene	j_gene	v_gene	CDR3aa	CDR3nt
-	15	TRBD2	TRBJ2-7	TRBV7-6	CASSATSGGAYEQYF	TGTGCCAGCAGCGCGACTAGCGGGGGGGCCTACGAGCAGTACTTC
-	15	TRBD1	TRBJ1-2	TRBV7-8	CASSLGTGTNYGYTF	TGTGCCAGCAGCCTCGGGACAGGGACTAACTATGGCTACACCTTC
-	14	-	TRBJ2-5	TRBV13	CASSWTGVWGTQYF	TGTGCCAGCAGCTGGACGGGAGTCTGGGGGACCCAGTACTTC
-	15	TRBD1	TRBJ1-1	TRBV7-8	CASSASSRTGDEAFF	TGTGCCAGCAGCGCCTCAAGCAGGACAGGGGATGAAGCTTTCTTT
-	15	TRBD2	TRBJ2-4	TRBV6-1	CASGELAGIKNIQYF	TGTGCCAGCGGGGAACTAGCGGGGATCAAAAACATTCAGTACTTC
once	14	-	TRBJ2-1	TRBV29-1	CSVQTRKQRYEQFF	TGCAGCGTCCAAACACGGAAGCAGAGGTATGAGCAGTTCTTC
-	15	TRBD1	TRBJ2-2	TRBV5-6	CASSSTGVRTGELFF	TGTGCCAGCAGCTCGACAGGGGTGAGGACCGGGGAGCTGTTTTTT
-	12	-	TRBJ1-1	TRBV7-9	CASSLSLLEAFF	TGTGCCAGCAGCTTATCCCTACTAGAAGCTTTCTTT
-	13	-	TRBJ2-3	TRBV6-1	CASSEINPDTQYF	TGTGCCAGCAGTGAAATCAATCCAGATACGCAGTATTTT
-	18	TRBD1	TRBJ1-5	TRBV5-8	CASSFESLAGGAGQPQHF	TGTGCCAGCAGCTTTGAATCTTTGGCAGGGGGCGCGGGGCAGCCCCAGCATTTT
-	17	TRBD2	TRBJ2-2	TRBV27	CASSLHGIAGSTGELFF	TGTGCCAGCAGTTTACATGGGATAGCGGGAAGCACCGGGGAGCTGTTTTTT
once	15	-	TRBJ2-5	TRBV4-3	CASSQLTGAQETQYF	TGCGCCAGCAGCCAGCTCACAGGTGCCCAAGAGACCCAGTACTTC
-	13	-	TRBJ1-1	TRBV7-2	CASSLVLGAEAFF	TGTGCCAGCAGCTTAGTATTGGGGGCTGAGGCTTTCTTT
-	13	TRBD1	TRBJ2-7	TRBV10-1	CASSDDRADEQYF	TGCGCCAGCAGTGATGACAGGGCGGACGAGCAGTACTTC
-	17	TRBD1	TRBJ2-2	TRBV7-2	CASSLSLIRQGTGELFF	TGTGCCAGCAGCTTATCCCTCATACGACAGGGAACCGGGGAGCTGTTTTTT
-	15	-	TRBJ1-5	TRBV6-1	CASTPERGPNQPQHF	TGTGCCAGCACTCCCGAACGAGGGCCTAATCAGCCCCAGCATTTT
-	16	TRBD2	TRBJ2-1	TRBV7-2	CASSSQRGRSYNEQFF	TGTGCCAGCAGCTCGCAGCGGGGTCGGTCCTACAATGAGCAGTTCTTC
-	11	-	TRBJ2-7	TRBV6-1	CASRGGYEQYF	TGTGCCAGCAGGGGGGGTTACGAGCAGTACTTC
-	15	TRBD1	TRBJ2-1	TRBV11-2	CASSLAIQGWNEQFF	TGTGCCAGCAGCTTAGCGATACAGGGGTGGAATGAGCAGTTCTTC
-	15	TRBD1	TRBJ2-7	TRBV27	CASSLGGQKAYEQYF	TGTGCCAGCAGTTTAGGGGGACAGAAGGCCTACGAGCAGTACTTC
-	18	TRBD2	TRBJ2-1	TRBV7-2	CASSTRTSGLSSYNEQFF	TGTGCCAGCAGCACCCGGACTAGCGGGCTGAGCTCCTACAATGAGCAGTTCTTC
-	18	TRBD1	TRBJ2-6	TRBV9	CASSVDRQGVGLANVLTF	TGTGCCAGCAGCGTAGATCGACAGGGGGTAGGTTTGGCCAACGTCCTGACTTTC
once	15	TRBD1	TRBJ2-2	TRBV7-3	CASSMRQGRTGELFF	TGTGCCAGCAGCATGCGACAGGGGAGAACCGGGGAGCTGTTTTTT
few	12	-	TRBJ2-7	TRBV6-5	CASSSDRLEQYF	TGTGCCAGCAGTTCTGACAGGTTGGAGCAGTACTTC
-	16	TRBD1	TRBJ2-7	TRBV27	CASSSPSGQGRYEQYF	TGTGCCAGCAGTTCCCCGTCCGGACAGGGTAGATACGAGCAGTACTTC
-	16	TRBD1	TRBJ2-7	TRBV30	CAWSVPGTGQVNKQYF	TGTGCCTGGAGTGTCCCCGGGACAGGCCAAGTAAACAAGCAGTACTTC
-	15	TRBD2	TRBJ2-1	TRBV6-5	CASRPSGNSYNEQFF	TGTGCCAGCAGGCCTAGCGGGAACTCCTACAATGAGCAGTTCTTC
-	11	-	TRBJ2-3	TRBV4-1	CASSQSEAYYF	TGCGCCAGCAGCCAATCTGAGGCATACTATTTT
once	18	TRBD2	TRBJ2-1	TRBV7-9	CACAGLAGDTVGYNEQFF	TGTGCCTGCGCGGGACTAGCGGGGGACACCGTTGGGTACAATGAGCAGTTCTTC
many	13	-	TRBJ2-7	TRBV7-9	CATRQTNSYEQYF	TGTGCTACTCGACAGACAAACTCCTACGAGCAGTACTTC
-	16	TRBD2	TRBJ2-7	TRBV6-5	CASSYSGTSLSYEQYF	TGTGCCAGCAGTTACTCCGGGACTAGCCTTTCCTACGAGCAGTACTTC
-	15	-	TRBJ1-1	TRBV6-5	CASSYWQDNGVEAFF	TGTGCCAGCAGTTACTGGCAAGACAACGGGGTTGAAGCTTTCTTT
-	15	TRBD2	TRBJ2-5	TRBV6-1	CASSAKRGGRETQYF	TGTGCCAGCAGTGCGAAGCGGGGGGGCCGGGAGACCCAGTACTTC